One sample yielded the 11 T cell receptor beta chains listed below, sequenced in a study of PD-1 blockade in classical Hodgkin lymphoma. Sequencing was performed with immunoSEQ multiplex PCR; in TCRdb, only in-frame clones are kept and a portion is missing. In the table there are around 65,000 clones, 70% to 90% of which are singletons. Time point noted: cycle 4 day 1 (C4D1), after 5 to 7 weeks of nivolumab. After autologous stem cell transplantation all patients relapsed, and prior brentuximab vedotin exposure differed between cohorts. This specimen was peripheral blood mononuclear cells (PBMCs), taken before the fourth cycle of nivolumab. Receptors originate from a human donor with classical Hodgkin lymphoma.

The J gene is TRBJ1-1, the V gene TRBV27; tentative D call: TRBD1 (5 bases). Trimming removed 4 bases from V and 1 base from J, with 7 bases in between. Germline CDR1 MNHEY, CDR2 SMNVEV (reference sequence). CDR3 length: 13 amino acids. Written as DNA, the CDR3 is TGTGCCAGCAGTTCGGGGCGGAACACTGAAGCTTTCTTT. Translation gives CASSSGRNTEAFF.

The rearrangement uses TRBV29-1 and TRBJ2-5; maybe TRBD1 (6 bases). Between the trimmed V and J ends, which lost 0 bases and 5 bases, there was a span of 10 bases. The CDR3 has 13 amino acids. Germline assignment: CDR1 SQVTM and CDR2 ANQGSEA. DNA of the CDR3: TGCAGCGTTGAAGAGGGGGCCCGGGAGACCCAGTACTTC. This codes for CSVEEGARETQYF.

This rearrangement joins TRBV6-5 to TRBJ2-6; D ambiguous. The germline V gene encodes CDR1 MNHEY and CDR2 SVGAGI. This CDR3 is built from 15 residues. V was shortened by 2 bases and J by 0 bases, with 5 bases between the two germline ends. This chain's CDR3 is CASSYGSSGANVLTF. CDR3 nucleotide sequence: TGTGCCAGCAGTTACGGCAGCTCTGGGGCCAACGTCCTGACTTTC.

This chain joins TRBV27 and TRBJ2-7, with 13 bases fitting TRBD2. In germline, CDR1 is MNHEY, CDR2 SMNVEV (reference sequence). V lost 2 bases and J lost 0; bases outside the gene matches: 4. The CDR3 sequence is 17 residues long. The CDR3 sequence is CASSLTSGGASSYEQYF. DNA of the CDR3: TGTGCCAGCAGTTTAACTAGCGGGGGGGCAAGCTCCTACGAGCAGTACTTC.

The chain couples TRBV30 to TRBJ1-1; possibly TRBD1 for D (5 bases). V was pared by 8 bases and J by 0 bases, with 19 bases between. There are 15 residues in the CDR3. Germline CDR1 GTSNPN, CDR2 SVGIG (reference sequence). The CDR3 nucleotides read TGTGCCGGGGATGAAGGGGTGCCTATGAACACTGAAGCTTTCTTT. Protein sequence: CAGDEGVPMNTEAFF.

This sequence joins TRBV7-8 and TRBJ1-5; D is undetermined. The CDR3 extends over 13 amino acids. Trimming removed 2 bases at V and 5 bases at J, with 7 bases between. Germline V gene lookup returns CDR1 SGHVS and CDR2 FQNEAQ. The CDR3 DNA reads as TGTGCCAGCAGCTTAACTCCTGATCAGCCCCAGCATTTT. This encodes CASSLTPDQPQHF. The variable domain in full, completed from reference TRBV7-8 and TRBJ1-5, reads GAGVSQSPRYKVAKRGQDVALRCDPISGHVSLFWYQQALGQGPEFLTYFQNEAQLDKSGLPSDRFFAERPEGSVSTLKIQRTQQEDSAVYLCASSLTPDQPQHFGDGTRLSIL.

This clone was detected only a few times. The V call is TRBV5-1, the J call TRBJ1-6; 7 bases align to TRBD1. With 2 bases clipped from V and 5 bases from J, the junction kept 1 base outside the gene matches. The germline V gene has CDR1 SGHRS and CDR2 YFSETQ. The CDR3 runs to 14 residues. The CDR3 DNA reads TGCGCCAGCAGCTTAGGACAGGATAATTCACCCCTCCACTTT. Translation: CASSLGQDNSPLHF.

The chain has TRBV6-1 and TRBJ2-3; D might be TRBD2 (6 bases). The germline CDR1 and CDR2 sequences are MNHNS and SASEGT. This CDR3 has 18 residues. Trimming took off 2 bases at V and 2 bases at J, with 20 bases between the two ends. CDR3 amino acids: CASSENPPGRGATDTQYF. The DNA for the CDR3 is TGTGCCAGCAGTGAAAACCCCCCGGGGCGGGGAGCCACAGATACGCAGTATTTT.

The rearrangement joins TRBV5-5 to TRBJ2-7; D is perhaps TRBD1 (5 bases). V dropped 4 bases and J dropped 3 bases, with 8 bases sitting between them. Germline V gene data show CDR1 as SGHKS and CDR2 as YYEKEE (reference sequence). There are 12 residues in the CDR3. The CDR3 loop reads CASSPQGYEQYF. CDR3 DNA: TGTGCCAGCAGCCCTCAGGGCTACGAGCAGTACTTC. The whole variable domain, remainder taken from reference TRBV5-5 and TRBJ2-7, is DAGVTQSPTHLIKTRGQQVTLRCSPISGHKSVSWYQQVLGQGPQFIFQYYEKEERGRGNFPDRFSARQFPNYSSELNVNALLLGDSALYLCASSPQGYEQYFGPGTRLTVT.

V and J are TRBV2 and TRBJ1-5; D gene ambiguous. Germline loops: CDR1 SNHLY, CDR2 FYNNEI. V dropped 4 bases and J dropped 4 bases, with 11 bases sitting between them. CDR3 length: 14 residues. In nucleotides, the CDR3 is TGTGCCAGCAGTGTTGGGCTCTTAAATCAGCCCCAGCATTTT. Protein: CASSVGLLNQPQHF.

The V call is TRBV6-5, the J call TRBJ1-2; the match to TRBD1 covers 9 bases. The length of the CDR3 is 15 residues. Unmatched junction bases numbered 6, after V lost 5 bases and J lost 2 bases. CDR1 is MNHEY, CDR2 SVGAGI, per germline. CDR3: CASSLAGTGNYGYTF. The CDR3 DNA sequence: TGTGCCAGCAGTCTTGCCGGGACAGGGAACTATGGCTACACCTTC.